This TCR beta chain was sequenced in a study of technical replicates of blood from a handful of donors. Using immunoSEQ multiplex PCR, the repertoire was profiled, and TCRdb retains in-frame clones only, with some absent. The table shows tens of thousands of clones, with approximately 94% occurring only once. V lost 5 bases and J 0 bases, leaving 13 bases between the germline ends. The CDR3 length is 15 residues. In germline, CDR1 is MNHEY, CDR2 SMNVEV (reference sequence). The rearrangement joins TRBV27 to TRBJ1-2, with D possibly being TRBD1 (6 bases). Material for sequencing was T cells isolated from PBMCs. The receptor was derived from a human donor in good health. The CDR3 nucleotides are TGTGCCAGCAGTCCCGAGTGGGGGCCTAACTATGGCTACACCTTC. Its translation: CASSPEWGPNYGYTF.